Presented here are 6 T cell receptor beta chains from one specimen sequenced in a study of cytomegalovirus exposure and HLA in healthy donors. 13 Jbeta primers and 60 Vbeta primers were used for the PCR. Profiling relied on immunoSEQ multiplex PCR, and the TCRdb table lists in-frame clones only, not all of them. The table records about 120,000 clones, 74% of them present only once. The sequenced material came from PBMCs. The source is a human donor in good health.

V gene TRBV6-6 combines with J gene TRBJ2-1; TRBD2 aligns across 8 bases. The CDR3 is 14 amino acids. Trimming removed 8 bases from V and 2 bases from J; junction bases left unmatched: 5. Per germline, CDR1 MNHNY and CDR2 SVGAGI (reference sequence). In DNA form, the CDR3 reads TGTGCCAGCTGCCTAGCGGGTGCCTACAATGAGCAGTTCTTC. Protein: CASCLAGAYNEQFF.

The chain couples TRBV6-5 to TRBJ1-2; weak D call: TRBD1 (6 bases). The CDR3 totals 12 residues. Germline V lookup: CDR1 MNHEY, CDR2 SVGAGI. V shed 5 bases and J shed 8 bases, with 12 bases lying between them. The CDR3 protein is CASSPGAGGYTF. The CDR3 nucleotides are TGTGCCAGCAGTCCAGGGGCAGGAGGCTACACCTTC.

This clone was detected only a few times. The chain's CDR3 is CAWSRLDRPNTEAFF. CDR3 nucleotide sequence: TGTGCCTGGAGCCGCCTCGACAGACCGAACACTGAAGCTTTCTTT. The chain links TRBV30 to TRBJ1-1, with TRBD1 as a possible D gene (5 bases). In germline, CDR1 is GTSNPN, CDR2 SVGIG (reference sequence). V was pared by 3 bases and J by 1 base, with 15 bases between. The CDR3 runs to 15 residues. Drawing the rest from reference TRBV30 and TRBJ1-1, the complete variable domain is SQTIHQWPATLVQPVGSPLSLECTVEGTSNPNLYWYRQAAGRGLQLLFYSVGIGQISSEVPQNLSASRPQDRQFILSSKKLLLSDSGFYLCAWSRLDRPNTEAFFGQGTRLTVV.

The V call is TRBV7-2, the J call TRBJ2-7, with 12 bases aligning to TRBD2. This CDR3 spans 15 amino acids. CDR1 and CDR2 from the germline V gene are SGHTA and FQGNSA. The V gene end was trimmed by 4 bases and the J gene end by 4 bases; junction bases not matched to a gene: 5. In DNA, the CDR3 is TGTGCCAGCAGCTCCGGACTAGCGGGAAGTTACGAGCAGTACTTC. The encoded protein is CASSSGLAGSYEQYF.

This chain links TRBV6-4 with TRBJ2-3; no clear D. V lost 4 bases to trimming and J lost 1 base, with 12 bases between them. The CDR3 loop spans 15 amino acids. Germline V gives CDR1 MRHNA, CDR2 SNTAGT. The CDR3 loop reads CASSAGTQGTDTQYF. CDR3 nucleotide sequence: TGTGCCAGCAGTGCCGGCACTCAGGGCACAGATACGCAGTATTTT.

The rearrangement joins TRBV7-8 to TRBJ2-1; TRBD2 aligns across 16 bases. V gave up 4 bases and J gave up 13 bases; unmatched junction bases: 7. CDR3 length equals 15 residues. From germline, CDR1 is SGHVS and CDR2 FQNEAQ. The chain's CDR3 is CASSSSGTSGGEQFF. The CDR3 coding sequence is TGTGCCAGCAGCTCCTCTGGGACTAGCGGGGGGGAACAGTTCTTC.